This TCR beta chain was sequenced for a study of PD-L1 blockade in urothelial cancer. In the study overall: Dosed intravenously at 1,200 mg every 3 weeks, atezolizumab was initiated by patients in the mid-2010s.

The repertoire was sequenced with immunoSEQ multiplex PCR; TCRdb's copy has only in-frame clones and lacks some. The table lists just under 65,000 clones, about 81% of them singletons. At least ten counts were recorded for this clone. The same CDR3 can be traced to other DNA sequences in this sample. Germline V CDR1 and CDR2: SGHRS, YFSETQ. There are 14 residues in the CDR3. With V trimmed by 4 bases and J by 1 base, 4 bases remained unmatched. Time point indicated: pretreatment peripheral blood. Sequenced material: PBMCs, taken around atezolizumab (anti-PD-L1) treatment. This sequence joins TRBV5-1 and TRBJ1-1; 7 nucleotides line up with TRBD1. The receptor was isolated from an older man with urothelial cancer. CDR3 coding DNA: TGCGCCAGCAGCCCTGACAGGGCGAACACTGAAGCTTTCTTT. Translation gives CASSPDRANTEAFF. Looking up the rest from reference TRBV5-1 and TRBJ1-1 gives the full variable domain: KAGVTQTPRYLIKTRGQQVTLSCSPISGHRSVSWYQQTPGQGLQFLFEYFSETQRNKGNFPGRFSGRQFSNSRSEMNVSTLELGDSALYLCASSPDRANTEAFFGQGTRLTVV.